A selection of T cell receptor beta chains follows, all from one sample in a study of cytomegalovirus exposure and HLA in healthy donors. The method was immunoSEQ multiplex PCR; TCRdb's version includes in-frame clones alone and lacks a portion of them. The sample data list about 120,000 clones. The material sequenced was PBMCs. The receptors were gathered from a man between 18 and 29 years old in good health and CMV-seronegative. Both conserved end residues are part of each CDR3. Fields, in order: D gene, J gene, V gene, CDR3 protein, CDR3 DNA. A D gene is named only where the DNA matches it firmly.

NA,TRBJ1-6,TRBV6-1,CASSLGGSNSPLHF,TGTGCCAGCAGTTTAGGGGGAAGTAATTCACCCCTCCACTTT
NA,TRBJ2-2,TRBV11-2,CASSLDRPGMNTGELFF,TGTGCCAGCAGCTTAGATCGCCCGGGGATGAACACCGGGGAGCTGTTTTTT
TRBD1,TRBJ1-1,TRBV19,CASRPRDSNTEAFF,TGTGCCAGTAGGCCCCGGGACAGCAACACTGAAGCTTTCTTT
TRBD1,TRBJ1-2,TRBV9,CASSFNLQGENYGYTF,TGTGCCAGCAGCTTCAACCTACAGGGGGAGAACTATGGCTACACCTTC
TRBD1,TRBJ1-6,TRBV5-5,CASSLADRGDYYNSPLHF,TGTGCCAGCAGCTTGGCGGACAGGGGAGATTACTATAATTCACCCCTCCACTTT
NA,TRBJ2-7,TRBV7-9,CASSLAEGTGTYEQYF,TGTGCCAGCAGCTTAGCGGAGGGAACGGGGACCTACGAGCAGTACTTC
NA,TRBJ1-5,TRBV5-6,CASSLGGGARGNQPQHF,TGTGCCAGCAGCCTGGGTGGCGGGGCCCGAGGGAATCAGCCCCAGCATTTT
TRBD1,TRBJ1-4,TRBV7-9,CASSDRDRGEKLFF,TGTGCCAGCAGCGACCGGGACAGGGGTGAAAAACTGTTTTTT
NA,TRBJ2-7,TRBV5-8,CAVEGNEQYF,TGTGCTGTCGAGGGTAACGAGCAGTACTTC
NA,TRBJ2-7,TRBV11-2,CASRTSSDEQYF,TGTGCCAGCAGAACTAGCTCGGACGAGCAGTACTTC
NA,TRBJ2-3,TRBV15,CATSPRYGDTQYF,TGTGCCACCAGCCCCCGGTATGGAGATACGCAGTATTTT
NA,TRBJ1-1,TRBV10-3,CAISDPTGLVNTEAFF,TGTGCCATCAGTGACCCGACAGGTCTGGTGAACACTGAAGCTTTCTTT
TRBD1,TRBJ2-1,TRBV27,CASSEGASYNEQFF,TGTGCCAGCAGTGAGGGGGCATCCTACAATGAGCAGTTCTTC
TRBD2,TRBJ2-1,TRBV18,CASSPRGLAGGGAQFF,TGTGCCAGCTCACCACGGGGCCTAGCGGGAGGAGGGGCCCAGTTCTTC
NA,TRBJ1-5,TRBV13,CASSFQGNQPQHF,TGTGCCAGCAGCTTTCAGGGCAATCAGCCCCAGCATTTT
NA,TRBJ2-1,TRBV2,CASSQDFQGQFF,TGTGCCAGCAGTCAGGACTTTCAAGGGCAGTTCTTC
TRBD1,TRBJ1-4,TRBV15,CATSRGGDREKKLFF,TGTGCCACCAGCAGGGGTGGGGACAGGGAAAAAAAACTGTTTTTT
TRBD1,TRBJ2-5,TRBV19,CASRGQGVETQYF,TGTGCCAGTAGGGGACAGGGGGTAGAGACCCAGTACTTC
NA,TRBJ1-2,TRBV10-3,CAISEVDSGNYGYTF,TGTGCCATCAGTGAGGTGGACTCCGGAAACTATGGCTACACCTTC
TRBD1,TRBJ2-3,TRBV5-1,CASTYMTGLPTDTQYF,TGCGCCAGCACTTATATGACAGGGCTCCCCACAGATACGCAGTATTTT
TRBD2,TRBJ2-7,TRBV27,CASTSGGNEQYF,TGTGCCAGTACTAGCGGGGGGAACGAGCAGTACTTC
NA,TRBJ1-1,TRBV7-8,CASSRNYEAFF,TGTGCCAGCAGTCGTAACTATGAAGCTTTCTTT
NA,TRBJ1-3,TRBV15,CATSRDRAAGNTIYF,TGTGCCACCAGCAGAGACAGGGCGGCTGGAAACACCATATATTTT
NA,TRBJ1-6,TRBV5-1,CATSAGGANSPLHF,TGCGCCACGTCTGCGGGGGGCGCGAATTCACCCCTCCACTTT